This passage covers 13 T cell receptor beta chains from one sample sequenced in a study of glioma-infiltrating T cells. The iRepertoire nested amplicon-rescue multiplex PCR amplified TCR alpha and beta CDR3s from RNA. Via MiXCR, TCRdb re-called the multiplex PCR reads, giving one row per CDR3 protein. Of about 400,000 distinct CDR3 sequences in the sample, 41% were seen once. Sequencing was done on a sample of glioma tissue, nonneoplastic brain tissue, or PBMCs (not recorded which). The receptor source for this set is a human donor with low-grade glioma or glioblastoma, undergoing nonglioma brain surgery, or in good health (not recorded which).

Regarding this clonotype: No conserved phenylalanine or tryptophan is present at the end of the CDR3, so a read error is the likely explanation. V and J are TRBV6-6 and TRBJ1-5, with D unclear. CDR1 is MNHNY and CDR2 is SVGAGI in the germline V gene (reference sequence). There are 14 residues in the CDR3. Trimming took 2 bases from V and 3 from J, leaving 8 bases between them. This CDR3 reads CASSYRADNQPQHL. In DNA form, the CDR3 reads TGTGCCAGCAGTTACCGGGCAGACAATCAGCCCCAGCATCTT.

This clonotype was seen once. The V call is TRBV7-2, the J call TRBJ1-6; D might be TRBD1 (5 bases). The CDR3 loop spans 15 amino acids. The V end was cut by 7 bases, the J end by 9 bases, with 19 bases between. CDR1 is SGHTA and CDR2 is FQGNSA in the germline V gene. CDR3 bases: TGTGCCAGCACCCCTCGGTGGGGGAATGGTTCACCCCTCCACTTT. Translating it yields CASTPRWGNGSPLHF.

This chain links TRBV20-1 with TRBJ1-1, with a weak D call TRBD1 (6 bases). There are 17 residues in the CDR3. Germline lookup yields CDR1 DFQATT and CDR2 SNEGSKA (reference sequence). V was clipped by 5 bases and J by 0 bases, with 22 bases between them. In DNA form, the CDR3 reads TGCAGTGCTGGGGGAGGGGGAGCAGGGAGGGTGAACACTGAAGCTTTCTTT. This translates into CSAGGGGAGRVNTEAFF.

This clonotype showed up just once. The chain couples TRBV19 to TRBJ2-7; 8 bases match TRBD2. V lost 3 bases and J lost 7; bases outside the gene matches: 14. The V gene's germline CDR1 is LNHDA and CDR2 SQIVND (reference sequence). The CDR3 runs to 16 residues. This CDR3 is CASSILETSEYNEQYF. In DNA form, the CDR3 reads TGTGCCAGTAGTATCCTGGAGACTAGCGAATACAATGAGCAGTACTTC.

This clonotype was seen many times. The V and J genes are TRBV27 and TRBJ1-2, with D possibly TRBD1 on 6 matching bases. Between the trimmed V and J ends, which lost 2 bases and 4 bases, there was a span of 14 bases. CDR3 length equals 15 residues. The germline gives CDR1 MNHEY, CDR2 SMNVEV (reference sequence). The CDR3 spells CASSLGYRVPYGYTF. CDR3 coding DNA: TGTGCCAGCAGTTTAGGCTACAGGGTACCCTATGGCTACACCTTC.

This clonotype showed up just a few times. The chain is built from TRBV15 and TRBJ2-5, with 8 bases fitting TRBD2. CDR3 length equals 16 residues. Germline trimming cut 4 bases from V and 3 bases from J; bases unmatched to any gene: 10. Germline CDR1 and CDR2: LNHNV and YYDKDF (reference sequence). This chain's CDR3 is CATSTPGLGGKETQYF. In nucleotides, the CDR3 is TGTGCCACCAGCACACCGGGACTAGGAGGAAAAGAGACCCAGTACTTC.

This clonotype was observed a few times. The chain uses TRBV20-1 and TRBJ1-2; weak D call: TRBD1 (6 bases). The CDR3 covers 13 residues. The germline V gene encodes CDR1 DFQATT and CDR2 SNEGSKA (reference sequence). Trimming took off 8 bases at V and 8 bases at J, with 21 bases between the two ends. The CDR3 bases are TGCAGTACCAAGGACACAGGGTACGAAGGCTACACCTTC. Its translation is CSTKDTGYEGYTF.

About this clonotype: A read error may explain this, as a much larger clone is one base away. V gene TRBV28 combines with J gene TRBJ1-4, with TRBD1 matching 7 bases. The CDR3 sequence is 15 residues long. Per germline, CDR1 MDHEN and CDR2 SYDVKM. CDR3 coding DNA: TGTGTCAGCAGTCCCCCAGGGGGGGGTAATGAAAAACTGTTTTTT. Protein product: CVSSPPGGGNEKLFF.

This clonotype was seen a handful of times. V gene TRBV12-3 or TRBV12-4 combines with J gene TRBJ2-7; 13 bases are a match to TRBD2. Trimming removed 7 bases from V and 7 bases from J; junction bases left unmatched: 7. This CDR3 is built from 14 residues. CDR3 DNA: TGTGCCAGCACGGTTGGACTAGCGGGAGTTGAGCAGTACTTC. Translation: CASTVGLAGVEQYF.

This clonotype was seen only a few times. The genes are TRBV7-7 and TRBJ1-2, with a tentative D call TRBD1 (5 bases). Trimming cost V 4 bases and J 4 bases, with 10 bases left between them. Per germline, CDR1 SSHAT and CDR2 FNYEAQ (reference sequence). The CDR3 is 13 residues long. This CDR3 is CASSYGGGYGYTF. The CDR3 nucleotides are TGTGCCAGCAGCTACGGGGGGGGCTATGGCTACACCTTC.

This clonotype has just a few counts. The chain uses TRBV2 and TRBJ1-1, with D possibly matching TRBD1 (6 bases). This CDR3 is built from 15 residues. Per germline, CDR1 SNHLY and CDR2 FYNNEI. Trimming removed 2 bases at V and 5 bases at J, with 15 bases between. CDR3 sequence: CASSERLIRGTEAFF. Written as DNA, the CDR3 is TGTGCCAGCAGTGAAAGACTCATAAGGGGGACTGAAGCTTTCTTT.

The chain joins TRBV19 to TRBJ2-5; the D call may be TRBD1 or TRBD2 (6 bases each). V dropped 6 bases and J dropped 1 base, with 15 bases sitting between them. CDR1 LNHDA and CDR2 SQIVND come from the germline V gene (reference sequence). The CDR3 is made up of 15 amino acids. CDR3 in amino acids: CASRTIGGLQETQYF. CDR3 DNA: TGTGCCAGTAGGACCATTGGGGGGCTCCAAGAGACCCAGTACTTC.

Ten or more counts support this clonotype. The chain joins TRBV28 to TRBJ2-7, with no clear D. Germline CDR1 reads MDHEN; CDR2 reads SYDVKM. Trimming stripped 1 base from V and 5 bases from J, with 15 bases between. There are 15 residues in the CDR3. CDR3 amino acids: CASSLLGLPRHEQYF. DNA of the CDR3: TGTGCCAGCAGTTTATTGGGCCTCCCCCGCCACGAGCAGTACTTC.